The T cell receptor beta chain described here comes from a study of shared clonotypes between healthy human individuals. V was clipped by 10 bases and J by 0 bases, with 10 bases between them. Germline values: CDR1 MNHNS, CDR2 SASEGT. The CDR3 spans 13 residues. Each of the donors was a healthy adult who was HIV-negative and had not had a recent acute infection or vaccination. The assay was immunoSEQ multiplex PCR, and TCRdb's table has in-frame clones only and misses some. The sample carries under 2,500,000 clones, nearly 97% recorded once. The source material was naive CD4+ T cells sorted from blood. Specified subset: CD45RA+ positively selected. The chain is built from TRBV6-1 and TRBJ1-5, with D hard to call. This clonotype was obtained from a man between 18 and 29 years old in good health. CDR3 coding DNA: TGTGCCACCAAGACCGATAGCAATCAGCCCCAGCATTTT. Amino acid sequence: CATKTDSNQPQHF.